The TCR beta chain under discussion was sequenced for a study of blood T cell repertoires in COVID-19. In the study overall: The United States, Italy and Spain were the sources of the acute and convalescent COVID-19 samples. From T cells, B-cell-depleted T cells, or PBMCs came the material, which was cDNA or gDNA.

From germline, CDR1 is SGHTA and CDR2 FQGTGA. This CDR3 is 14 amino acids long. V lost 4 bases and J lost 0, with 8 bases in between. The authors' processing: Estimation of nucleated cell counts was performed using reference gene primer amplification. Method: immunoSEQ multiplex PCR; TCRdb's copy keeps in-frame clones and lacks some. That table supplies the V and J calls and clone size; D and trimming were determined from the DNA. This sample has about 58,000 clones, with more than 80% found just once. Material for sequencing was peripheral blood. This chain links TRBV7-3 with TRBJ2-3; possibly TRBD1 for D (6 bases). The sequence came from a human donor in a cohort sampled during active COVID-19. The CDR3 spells CASSSGQSTDTQYF. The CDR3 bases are TGTGCCAGCAGCTCCGGACAGAGCACAGATACGCAGTATTTT.